This T cell receptor beta chain comes out of a study of T cell responses to AZD1222 COVID-19 vaccine. Study-level background: Doses given second, at about 4 or about 12 weeks, were pooled. General study findings and limits: The peak T cell response came first, and repertoires were sampled only after it. An increase in Spike-specific TCR breadth and depth was observed after two AZD1222 doses. The study identified only five or six AZD1222 recipients as seropositive at baseline.

The assay was immunoSEQ multiplex PCR, and TCRdb's table has in-frame clones only and misses some. The sample consists of over 150,000 clones, less than 95% of them appearing once. This clone appeared a single time. Its antigen is currently unknown. The length of the CDR3 is 14 residues. From germline, CDR1 is SGHTA and CDR2 FQGNSA. The V and J ends lost 5 bases and 4 bases respectively, with 12 bases between them. This clonotype originated in an adult in good health. The chain links TRBV7-2 to TRBJ2-1; tentatively, D is TRBD1 (6 bases). The sequences come from peripheral blood, collected on day 0 of AZD1222 vaccination. The CDR3 protein is CASSTLTGYNEQFF. In DNA, the CDR3 is TGTGCCAGCAGCACGTTGACAGGTTACAATGAGCAGTTCTTC.